The clone carrying this TCR beta chain was recorded many times. TCRdb itself ran the 5' RACE reads through MiXCR, one entry per CDR3 protein. Of tens of thousands of distinct CDR3 sequences listed, approximately 7.5% are singletons. This entry belongs to a study of spatial heterogeneity in lung cancer. Trimming removed 0 bases at V and 3 bases at J, with 17 bases between. The CDR3 has 17 amino acids. Per germline, CDR1 LGHNA and CDR2 YSLEER. The time point here: sample taken at primary tumor resection. The source of this sequence is a male donor with early-stage non-small cell lung cancer. V and J are TRBV4-3 and TRBJ1-2; D is undetermined. The input for sequencing was PBMCs, taken at surgery. In DNA, the CDR3 is TGCGCCAGCAGCCAAGACGGTCCGACGGGAGTAGACTATGGCTACACCTTC. Its protein is CASSQDGPTGVDYGYTF.